What follows describes a single T cell receptor (beta chain). This clone's antigen is unknown. No quality values exist for individual bases; no much larger clone is one base distant. The data were obtained in a study of blood T cell repertoires in COVID-19 (dated by TCRdb to the early 2020s). Context from the whole study: Samples covering the acute and convalescent phases of COVID-19 were provided by collaborators in the United States, Italy and Spain. The material from the prospective study consisted of cDNA or gDNA derived from T cells, B-cell-depleted T cells, or PBMCs. The dataset comprised deeply sampled blood TCRbeta repertoires from subjects exposed to, actively infected with, or recovered from COVID-19. The repertoires were made available in a free public database intended to serve as a resource for research on the immune response to SARS-CoV-2. Samples were obtained from the ongoing ImmuneRACE study (first 160 participants) and from over 1,000 subjects provided by 6 global collaborators. The sample metadata nearly always contained a de-identified subject ID, COVID-19 status, age in years and sex. Where available, HLA class I and class II types were obtained from metadata supplied by the sample provider rather than from assay-based typing.

The immunoSEQ Assay, a bias-controlled multiplex PCR, was used to amplify TCRbeta CDR3 regions from genomic DNA. In the authors' own workflow: The number of nucleated cells in each sample was estimated from the amplification of reference gene primers within the assay. To quantify the absolute abundance of each unique TCRbeta CDR3 rearrangement, sequence reads were collapsed and filtered. For each sample, productive Simpson clonality was calculated by taking the square root of Simpson's diversity index across productive rearrangements. This is the immuneACCESS table as TCRdb keeps it, with only in-frame sequences that have V and J called. A part of the clones is gone; compared with another copy, unresolved V genes explain less than half, and the rest is unexplained. V, J and clone size derive from that table, while D and trimming were established from the DNA sequence. Across this sample there are about 210,000 clones, with 83% seen only once. The ten largest clones take up 2.5% of the sample.

Each collaborating institution followed its own protocols to collect whole blood in K2EDTA tubes. Collaborator samples were shipped for TCRbeta analysis as frozen whole blood, isolated PBMCs, or DNA extracted from either sample type. V is reduced by 1 base and J by 8 bases, leaving a spacing of 11 bases between them. The CDR3 numbers 13 residues from cysteine through phenylalanine. The entry retains the CDR3 DNA only, 39 bases that are in frame from base 1. CDR1 and CDR2 are drawn from the germline V gene: MDHEN, SYDVKM. Results the study describes overall, beyond this receptor: How much clinical and demographic metadata was included differed by source and by participant, and the metadata was provided uncurated.

The chain was built from TRBV28 and TRBJ1-2; D gene: possibly TRBD1, on 5 matching bases. Sample: peripheral blood. The sequence was obtained from a woman in her thirties or forties with active or convalescent COVID-19. Read as DNA, the sequence is TGTGCCAGCAGTTTATACAGGTCCTTGGGCTACACCTTC. It specifies CASSLYRSLGYTF.